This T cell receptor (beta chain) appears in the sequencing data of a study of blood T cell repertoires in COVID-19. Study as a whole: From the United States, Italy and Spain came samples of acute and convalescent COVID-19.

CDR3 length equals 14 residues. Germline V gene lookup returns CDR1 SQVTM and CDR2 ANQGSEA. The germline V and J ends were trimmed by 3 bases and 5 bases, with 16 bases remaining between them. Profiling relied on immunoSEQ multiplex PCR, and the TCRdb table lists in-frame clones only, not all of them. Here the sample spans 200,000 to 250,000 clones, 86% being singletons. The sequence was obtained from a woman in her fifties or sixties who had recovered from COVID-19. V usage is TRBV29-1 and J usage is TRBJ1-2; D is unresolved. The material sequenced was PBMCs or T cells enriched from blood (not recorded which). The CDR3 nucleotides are TGCAGCGTTGAGCGGCCCCACCCTCGGTATGGCTACACCTTC. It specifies CSVERPHPRYGYTF.